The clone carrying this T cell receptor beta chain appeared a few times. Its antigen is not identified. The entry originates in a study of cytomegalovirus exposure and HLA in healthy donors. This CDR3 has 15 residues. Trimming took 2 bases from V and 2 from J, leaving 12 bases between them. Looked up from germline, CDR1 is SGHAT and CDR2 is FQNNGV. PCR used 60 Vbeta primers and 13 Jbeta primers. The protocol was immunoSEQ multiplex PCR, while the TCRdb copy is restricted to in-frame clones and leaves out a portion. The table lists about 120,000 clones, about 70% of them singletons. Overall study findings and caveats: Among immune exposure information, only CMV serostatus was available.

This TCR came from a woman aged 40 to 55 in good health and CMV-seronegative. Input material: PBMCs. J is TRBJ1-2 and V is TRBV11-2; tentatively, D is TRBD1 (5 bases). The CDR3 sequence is CASSLSQGYNYGYTF. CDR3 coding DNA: TGTGCCAGCAGCTTATCTCAGGGCTACAACTATGGCTACACCTTC.